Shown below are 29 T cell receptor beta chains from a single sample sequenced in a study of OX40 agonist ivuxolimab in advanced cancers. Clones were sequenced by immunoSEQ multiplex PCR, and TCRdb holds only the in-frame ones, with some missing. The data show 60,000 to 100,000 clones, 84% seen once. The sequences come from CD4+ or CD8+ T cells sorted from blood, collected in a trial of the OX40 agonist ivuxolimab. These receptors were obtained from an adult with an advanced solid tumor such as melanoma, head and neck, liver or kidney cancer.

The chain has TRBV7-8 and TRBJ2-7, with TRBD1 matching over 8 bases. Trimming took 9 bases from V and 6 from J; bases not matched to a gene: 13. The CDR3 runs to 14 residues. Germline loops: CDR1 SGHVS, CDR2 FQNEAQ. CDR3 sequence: CASCPRQGSSEQYF. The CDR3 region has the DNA TGTGCCAGTTGCCCGCGACAGGGGAGTTCCGAGCAGTACTTC.

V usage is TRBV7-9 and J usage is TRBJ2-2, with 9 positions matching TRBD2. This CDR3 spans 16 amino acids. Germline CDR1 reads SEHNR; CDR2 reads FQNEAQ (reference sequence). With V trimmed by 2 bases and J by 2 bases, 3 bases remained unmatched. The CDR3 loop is CASSLLAGSNTGELFF. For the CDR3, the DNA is TGTGCCAGCAGCTTACTAGCGGGGTCAAACACCGGGGAGCTGTTTTTT. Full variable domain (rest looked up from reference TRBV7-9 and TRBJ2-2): DTGVSQNPRHKITKRGQNVTFRCDPISEHNRLYWYRQTLGQGPEFLTYFQNEAQLEKSRLLSDRFSAERPKGSFSTLEIQRTEQGDSAMYLCASSLLAGSNTGELFFGEGSRLTVL.

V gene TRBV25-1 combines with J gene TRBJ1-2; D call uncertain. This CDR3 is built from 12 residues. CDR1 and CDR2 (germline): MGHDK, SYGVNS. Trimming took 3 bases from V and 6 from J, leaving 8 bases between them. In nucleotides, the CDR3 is TGTGCCAGCAGTGATTCAGCTAATGGCTACACCTTC. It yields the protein CASSDSANGYTF.

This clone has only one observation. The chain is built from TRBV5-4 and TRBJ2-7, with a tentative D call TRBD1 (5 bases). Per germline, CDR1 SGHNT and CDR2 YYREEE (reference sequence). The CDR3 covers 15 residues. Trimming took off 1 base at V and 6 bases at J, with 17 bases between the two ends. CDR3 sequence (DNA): TGTGCCAGCAGCTTGCGTTCAGGGCCCCAGGGCGAGCAGTACTTC. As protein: CASSLRSGPQGEQYF. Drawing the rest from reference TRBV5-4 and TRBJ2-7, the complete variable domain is ETGVTQSPTHLIKTRGQQVTLRCSSQSGHNTVSWYQQALGQGPQFIFQYYREEENGRGNFPPRFSGLQFPNYSSELNVNALELDDSALYLCASSLRSGPQGEQYFGPGTRLTVT.

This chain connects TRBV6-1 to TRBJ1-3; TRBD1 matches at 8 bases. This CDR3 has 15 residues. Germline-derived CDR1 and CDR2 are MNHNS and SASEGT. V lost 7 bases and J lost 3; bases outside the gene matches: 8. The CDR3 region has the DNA TGTGCCAGCACCCCCGCAGGGGGCGATGGAAACACCATATATTTT. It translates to CASTPAGGDGNTIYF.

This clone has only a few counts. CDR3 residues: CASSYGTGGEQYF. The CDR3 region has the DNA TGTGCCAGCAGTTACGGTACAGGGGGCGAGCAGTACTTC. The rearrangement joins TRBV6-5 to TRBJ2-7; 8 bases match TRBD1. Trimming took 2 bases from V and 6 from J; bases not matched to a gene: 3. Germline loops: CDR1 MNHEY, CDR2 SVGAGI. CDR3 length equals 13 residues.

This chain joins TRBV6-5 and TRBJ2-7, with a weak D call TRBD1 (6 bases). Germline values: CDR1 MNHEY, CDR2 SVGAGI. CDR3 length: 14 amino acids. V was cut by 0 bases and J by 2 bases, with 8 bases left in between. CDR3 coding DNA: TGTGCCAGCAGTTACTCAGGGGGTCCCTACGAGCAGTACTTC. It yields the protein CASSYSGGPYEQYF.

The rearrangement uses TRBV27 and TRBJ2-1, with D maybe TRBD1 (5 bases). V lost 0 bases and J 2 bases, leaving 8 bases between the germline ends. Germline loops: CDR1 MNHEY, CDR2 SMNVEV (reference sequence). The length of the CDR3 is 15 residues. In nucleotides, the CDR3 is TGTGCCAGCAGTTTATCCAGGGCGACCTACAATGAGCAGTTCTTC. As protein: CASSLSRATYNEQFF.

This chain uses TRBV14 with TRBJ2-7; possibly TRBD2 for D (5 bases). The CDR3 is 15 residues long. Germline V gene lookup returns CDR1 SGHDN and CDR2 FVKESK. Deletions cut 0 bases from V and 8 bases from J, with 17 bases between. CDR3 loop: CASSQDPTLAGKQYF. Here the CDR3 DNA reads TGTGCCAGCAGCCAAGATCCCACCCTAGCTGGGAAGCAGTACTTC.

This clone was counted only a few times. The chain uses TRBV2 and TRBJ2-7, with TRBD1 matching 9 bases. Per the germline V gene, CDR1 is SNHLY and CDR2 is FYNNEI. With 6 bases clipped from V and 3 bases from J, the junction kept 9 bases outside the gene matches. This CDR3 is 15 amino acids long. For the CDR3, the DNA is TGTGCCAGCAGCACCGACAGGGGGGCTATCTACGAGCAGTACTTC. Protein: CASSTDRGAIYEQYF.

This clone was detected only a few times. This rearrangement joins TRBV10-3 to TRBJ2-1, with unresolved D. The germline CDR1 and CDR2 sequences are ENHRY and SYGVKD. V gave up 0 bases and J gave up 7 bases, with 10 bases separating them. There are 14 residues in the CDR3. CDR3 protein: CAISESVAQNEQFF. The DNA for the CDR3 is TGTGCCATCAGTGAGTCGGTAGCTCAGAATGAGCAGTTCTTC.

This CDR3 is CASSPDQHPEQYF. Here the CDR3 DNA reads TGTGCCAGCAGCCCAGATCAACACCCCGAGCAGTACTTC. The chain uses TRBV2 and TRBJ2-5; D is unresolved. Gene TRBJ2-7 matches the end of the DNA better, so the J call may be wrong. Germline V gene sequence: CDR1 SNHLY, CDR2 FYNNEI. The CDR3 has 13 amino acids.

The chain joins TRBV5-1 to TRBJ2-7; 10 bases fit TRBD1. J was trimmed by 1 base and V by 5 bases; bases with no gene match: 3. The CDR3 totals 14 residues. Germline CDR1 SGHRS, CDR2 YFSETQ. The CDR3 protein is CASSRTGGSYEQYF. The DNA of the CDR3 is TGCGCCAGCAGTCGGACAGGGGGGTCCTACGAGCAGTACTTC.

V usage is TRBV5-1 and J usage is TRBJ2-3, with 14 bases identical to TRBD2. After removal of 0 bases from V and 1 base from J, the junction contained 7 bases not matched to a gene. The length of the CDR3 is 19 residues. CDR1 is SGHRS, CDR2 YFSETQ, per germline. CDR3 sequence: CASSLGGTSGGPGTDTQYF. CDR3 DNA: TGCGCCAGCAGCTTGGGGGGGACTAGCGGGGGCCCCGGCACAGATACGCAGTATTTT.

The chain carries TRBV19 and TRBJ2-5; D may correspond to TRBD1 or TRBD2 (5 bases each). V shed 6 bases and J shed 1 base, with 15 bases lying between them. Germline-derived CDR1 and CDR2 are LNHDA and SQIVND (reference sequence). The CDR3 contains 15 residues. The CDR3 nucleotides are TGTGCCAGTAGGGTTGGGGACCGGCCCCAAGAGACCCAGTACTTC. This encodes CASRVGDRPQETQYF.

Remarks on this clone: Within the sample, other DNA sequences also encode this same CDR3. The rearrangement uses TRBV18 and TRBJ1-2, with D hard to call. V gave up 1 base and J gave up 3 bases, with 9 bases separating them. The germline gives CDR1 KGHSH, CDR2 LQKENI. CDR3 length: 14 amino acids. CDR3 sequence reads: CASSPRAGDYGYTF. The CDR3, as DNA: TGTGCCAGCTCACCACGGGCGGGAGACTATGGCTACACCTTC.

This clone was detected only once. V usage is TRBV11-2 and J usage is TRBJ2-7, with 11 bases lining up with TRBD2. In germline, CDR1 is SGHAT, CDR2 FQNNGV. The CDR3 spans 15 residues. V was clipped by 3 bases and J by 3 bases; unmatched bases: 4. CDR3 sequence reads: CASSFLAGGIYEQYF. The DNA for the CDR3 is TGTGCCAGCAGCTTTCTAGCGGGGGGAATCTACGAGCAGTACTTC.

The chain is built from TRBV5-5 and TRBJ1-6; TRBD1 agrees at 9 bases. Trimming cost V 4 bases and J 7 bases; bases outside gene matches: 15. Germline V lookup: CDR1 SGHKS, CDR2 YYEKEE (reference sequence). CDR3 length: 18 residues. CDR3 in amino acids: CASSILGTGSFQNSPLHF. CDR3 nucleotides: TGTGCCAGCAGCATCCTCGGGACAGGGAGCTTCCAAAATTCACCCCTCCACTTT.

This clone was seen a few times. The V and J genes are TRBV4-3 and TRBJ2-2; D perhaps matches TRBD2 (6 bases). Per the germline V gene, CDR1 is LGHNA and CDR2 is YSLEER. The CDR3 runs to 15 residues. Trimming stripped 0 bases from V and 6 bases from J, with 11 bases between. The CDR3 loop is CASSQEGRDSGELFF. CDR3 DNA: TGCGCCAGCAGCCAAGAGGGTCGGGACTCCGGGGAGCTGTTTTTT.

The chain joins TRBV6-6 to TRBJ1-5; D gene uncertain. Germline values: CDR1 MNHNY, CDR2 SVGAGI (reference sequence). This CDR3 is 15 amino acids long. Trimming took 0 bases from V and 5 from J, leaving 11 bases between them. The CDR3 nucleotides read TGTGCCAGCAGTTACTCTGCCAAGGACCATCAGCCCCAGCATTTT. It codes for CASSYSAKDHQPQHF.

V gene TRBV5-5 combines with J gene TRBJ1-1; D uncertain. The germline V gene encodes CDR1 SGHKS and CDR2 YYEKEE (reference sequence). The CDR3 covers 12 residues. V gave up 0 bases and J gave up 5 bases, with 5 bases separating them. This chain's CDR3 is CASSLVLTEAFF. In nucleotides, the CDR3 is TGTGCCAGCAGCTTGGTGCTTACTGAAGCTTTCTTT.

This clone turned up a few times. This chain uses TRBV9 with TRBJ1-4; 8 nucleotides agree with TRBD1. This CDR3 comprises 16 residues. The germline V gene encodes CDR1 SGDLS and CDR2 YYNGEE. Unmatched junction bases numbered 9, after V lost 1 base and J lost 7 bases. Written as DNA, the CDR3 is TGTGCCAGCAGCGTATCGGCAGGGGGCGGGATTGAAAAACTGTTTTTT. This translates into CASSVSAGGGIEKLFF.

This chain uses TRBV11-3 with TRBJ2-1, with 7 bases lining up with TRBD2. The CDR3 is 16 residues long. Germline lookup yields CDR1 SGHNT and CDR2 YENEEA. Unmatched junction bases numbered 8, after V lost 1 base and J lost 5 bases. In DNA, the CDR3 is TGTGCCAGCAGCTTAGGTACGGGGGGAAGGGACAATGAGCAGTTCTTC. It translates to CASSLGTGGRDNEQFF.

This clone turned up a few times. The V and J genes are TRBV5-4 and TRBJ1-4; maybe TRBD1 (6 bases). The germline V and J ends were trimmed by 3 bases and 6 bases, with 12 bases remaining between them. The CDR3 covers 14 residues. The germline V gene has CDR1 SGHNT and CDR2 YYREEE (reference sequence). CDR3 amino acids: CASSSGGGHEKLFF. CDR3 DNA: TGTGCCAGCAGCTCTGGGGGGGGGCATGAAAAACTGTTTTTT.

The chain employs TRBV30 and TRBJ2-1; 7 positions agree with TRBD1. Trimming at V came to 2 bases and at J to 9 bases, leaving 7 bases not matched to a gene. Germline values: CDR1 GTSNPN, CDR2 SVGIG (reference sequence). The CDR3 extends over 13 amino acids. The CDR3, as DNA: TGTGCCTGGAGTACCACAGGGGTGGGTGAGCAGTTCTTC. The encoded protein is CAWSTTGVGEQFF.

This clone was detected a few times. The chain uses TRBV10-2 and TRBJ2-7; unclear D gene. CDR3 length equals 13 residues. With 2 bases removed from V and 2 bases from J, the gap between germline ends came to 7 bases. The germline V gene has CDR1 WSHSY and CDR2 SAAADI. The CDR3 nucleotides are TGCGCCAGCAGTGAGATAGGTCCCTACGAGCAGTACTTC. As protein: CASSEIGPYEQYF.

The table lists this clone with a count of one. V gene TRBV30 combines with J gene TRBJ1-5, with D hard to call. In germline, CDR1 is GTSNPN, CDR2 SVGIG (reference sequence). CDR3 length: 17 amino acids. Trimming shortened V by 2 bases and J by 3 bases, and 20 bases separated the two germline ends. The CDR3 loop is CAWSLGQTTLFNQPQHF. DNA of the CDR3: TGTGCCTGGAGTCTAGGGCAGACGACTTTGTTCAATCAGCCCCAGCATTTT.

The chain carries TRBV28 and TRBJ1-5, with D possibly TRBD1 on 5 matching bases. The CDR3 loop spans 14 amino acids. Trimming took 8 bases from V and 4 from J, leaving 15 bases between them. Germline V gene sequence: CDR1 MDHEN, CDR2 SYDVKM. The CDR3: CASLLRQGNQPQHF. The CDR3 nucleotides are TGTGCCAGCCTCCTGAGGCAGGGTAATCAGCCCCAGCATTTT. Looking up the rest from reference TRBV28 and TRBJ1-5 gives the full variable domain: DVKVTQSSRYLVKRTGEKVFLECVQDMDHENMFWYRQDPGLGLRLIYFSYDVKMKEKGDIPEGYSVSREKKERFSLILESASTNQTSMYLCASLLRQGNQPQHFGDGTRLSIL.

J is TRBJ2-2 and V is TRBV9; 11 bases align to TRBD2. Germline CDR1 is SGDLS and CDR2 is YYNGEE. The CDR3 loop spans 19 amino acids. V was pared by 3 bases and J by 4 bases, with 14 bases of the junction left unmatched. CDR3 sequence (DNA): TGTGCCAGCAGCGCCAGTTTAGCGGGAGGGCCTTCGTTCACCGGGGAGCTGTTTTTT. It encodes CASSASLAGGPSFTGELFF.